These 5 T cell receptor beta chains came from one sample sequenced in a study of regulatory T cells in long-lasting Graves disease. Arm-PCR of CDR3 regions with iRepertoire HTBI primers generated TCR beta libraries. TCRdb re-called the multiplex PCR reads with MiXCR, one entry per CDR3 protein. The sample records 430,000 or so distinct CDR3 sequences, roughly a fifth being singletons. The time point denotes: persistent/refractory GD, antithyroid drugs over 5 years with positive TRAb. PBMCs provided the RNA from which the TCR library was made. This specimen was peripheral blood mononuclear cells (PBMCs), taken when the disease was refractory, from a patient treated with antithyroid drugs. The receptors originated from a female donor with Graves disease.

This clonotype was observed a few times. The chain uses TRBV7-8 and TRBJ1-3; TRBD1 aligns across 7 bases. The CDR3 loop spans 17 amino acids. The germline V gene encodes CDR1 SGHVS and CDR2 FQNEAQ. V was pared by 5 bases and J by 0 bases, with 10 bases of the junction left unmatched. CDR3 amino acids: CASSPGTVGSSGNTIYF. CDR3 DNA sequence: TGTGCCAGCAGCCCCGGGACAGTGGGAAGCTCTGGAAACACCATATATTTT.

The chain has TRBV15 and TRBJ2-1; D gene uncertain. The germline V gene encodes CDR1 LNHNV and CDR2 YYDKDF (reference sequence). Between the trimmed V and J ends, which lost 3 bases and 0 bases, there was a span of 12 bases. The CDR3 contains 16 residues. The CDR3 region has the DNA TGTGCCACCAGCAGTAGAGACATACCCTCCTACAATGAGCAGTTCTTC. This sequence encodes CATSSRDIPSYNEQFF.

This clonotype was counted only a few times. The chain carries TRBV7-3 and TRBJ1-5; D is undetermined. This CDR3 has 17 residues. Trimming cost V 1 base and J 2 bases, with 15 bases left between them. Germline V CDR1 and CDR2: SGHTA, FQGTGA. CDR3 region: CASSLNLSGCGNQPQHF. The CDR3 nucleotides are TGTGCCAGCAGCTTAAATTTGTCGGGTTGCGGCAATCAGCCCCAGCATTTT.

The chain couples TRBV9 to TRBJ1-4; D may be TRBD1 (5 bases). V was clipped by 0 bases and J by 8 bases, with 20 bases between them. Germline lookup yields CDR1 SGDLS and CDR2 YYNGEE. CDR3 length: 17 amino acids. This CDR3 is CASSVDGLQGEDEKLFF. Here the CDR3 DNA reads TGTGCCAGCAGCGTAGATGGATTGCAGGGAGAAGACGAAAAACTGTTTTTT.

This clonotype was observed many times. V is TRBV12-3 or TRBV12-4 and J is TRBJ2-2; 9 bases match TRBD1. V was pared by 6 bases and J by 1 base, with 3 bases of the junction left unmatched. The CDR3 is 15 residues long. Written as DNA, the CDR3 is TGTGCCAGCAGGCGGGGACAGGGGAACACCGGGGAGCTGTTTTTT. Its translation is CASRRGQGNTGELFF.